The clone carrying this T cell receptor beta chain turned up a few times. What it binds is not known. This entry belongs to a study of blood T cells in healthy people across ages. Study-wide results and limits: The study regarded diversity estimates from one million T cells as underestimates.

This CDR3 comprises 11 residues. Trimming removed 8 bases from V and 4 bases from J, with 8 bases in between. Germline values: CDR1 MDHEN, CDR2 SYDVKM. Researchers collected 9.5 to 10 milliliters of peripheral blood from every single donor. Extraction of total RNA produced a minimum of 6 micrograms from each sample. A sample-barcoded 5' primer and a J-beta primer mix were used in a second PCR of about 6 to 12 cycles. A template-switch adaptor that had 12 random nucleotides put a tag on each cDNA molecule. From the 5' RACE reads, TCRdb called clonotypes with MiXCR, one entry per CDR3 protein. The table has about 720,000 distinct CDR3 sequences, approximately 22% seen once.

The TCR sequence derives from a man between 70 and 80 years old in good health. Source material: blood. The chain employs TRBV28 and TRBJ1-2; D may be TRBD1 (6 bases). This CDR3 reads CASEGVYGYTF. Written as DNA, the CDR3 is TGTGCCAGCGAGGGGGTCTATGGCTACACCTTC.